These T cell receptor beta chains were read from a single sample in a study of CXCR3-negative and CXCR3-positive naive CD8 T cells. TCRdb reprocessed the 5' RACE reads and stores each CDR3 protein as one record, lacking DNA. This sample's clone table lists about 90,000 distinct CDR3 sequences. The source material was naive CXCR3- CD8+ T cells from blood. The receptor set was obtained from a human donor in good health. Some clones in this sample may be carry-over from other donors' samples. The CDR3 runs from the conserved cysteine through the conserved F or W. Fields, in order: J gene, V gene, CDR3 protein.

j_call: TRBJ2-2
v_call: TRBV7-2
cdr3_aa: CASRGGTANTGELFF

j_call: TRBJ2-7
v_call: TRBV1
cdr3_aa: CTSSPTLAGAPHEQYF

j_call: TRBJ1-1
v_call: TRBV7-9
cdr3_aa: CASTGTGGTEAFF

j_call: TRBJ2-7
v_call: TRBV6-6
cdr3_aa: CASSDEWGQALRGQYF

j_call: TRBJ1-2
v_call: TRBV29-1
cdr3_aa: CSAEGHLGDYGYTF

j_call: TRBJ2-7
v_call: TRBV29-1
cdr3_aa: CSVVSSETYEQYF

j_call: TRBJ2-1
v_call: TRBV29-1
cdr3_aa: CSADSHNYNEQFF

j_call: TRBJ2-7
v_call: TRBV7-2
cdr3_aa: CASSDWRGPPYEQYF

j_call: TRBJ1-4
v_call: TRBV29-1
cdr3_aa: CSVEIAGISHEKLFF

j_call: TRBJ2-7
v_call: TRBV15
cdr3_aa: CATSRDGQGSYEQYF

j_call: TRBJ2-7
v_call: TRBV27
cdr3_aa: CASGGFYEQYF

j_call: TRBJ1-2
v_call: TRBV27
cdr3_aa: CASRSPGQVNYGYTF

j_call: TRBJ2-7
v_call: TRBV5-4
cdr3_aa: CASSLGPASSYEQYF

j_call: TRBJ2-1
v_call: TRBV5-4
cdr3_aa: CASSLSGRALYNEQFF

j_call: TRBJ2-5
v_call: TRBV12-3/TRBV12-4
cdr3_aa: CASSFERGSQETQYF

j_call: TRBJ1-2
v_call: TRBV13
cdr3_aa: CASSTTGDYGYTF

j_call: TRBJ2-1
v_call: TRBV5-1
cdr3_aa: CASSYHNEQFF

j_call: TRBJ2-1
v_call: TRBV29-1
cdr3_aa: CSVGTGGHEQFF

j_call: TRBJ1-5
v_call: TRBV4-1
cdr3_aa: CASSPRIEWTQPQHF

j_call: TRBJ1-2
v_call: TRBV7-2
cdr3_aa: CASSLDPYGYTF

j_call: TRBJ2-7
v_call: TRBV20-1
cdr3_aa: CSAVSDRDYYIYEQYF

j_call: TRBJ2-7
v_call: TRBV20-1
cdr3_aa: CSARLAGGHYEQYF

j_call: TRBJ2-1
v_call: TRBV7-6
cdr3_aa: CASSLDPIPNEQFF

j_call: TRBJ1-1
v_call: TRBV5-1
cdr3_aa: CASSLAETGLADTEAFF

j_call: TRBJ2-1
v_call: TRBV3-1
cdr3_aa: CASSQALSYNEQFF

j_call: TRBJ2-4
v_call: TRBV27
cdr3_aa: CASSLQADLGDIQYF

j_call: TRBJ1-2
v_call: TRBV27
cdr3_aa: CASSPDSFYGYTF

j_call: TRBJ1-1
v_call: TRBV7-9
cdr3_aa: CASSGGEAPGAFF

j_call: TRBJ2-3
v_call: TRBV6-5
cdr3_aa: CATLLQGHSTDTQYF

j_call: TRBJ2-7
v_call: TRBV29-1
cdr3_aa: CSVKDGISYEQYF

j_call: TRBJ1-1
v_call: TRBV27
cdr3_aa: CASFETVNTEAFF

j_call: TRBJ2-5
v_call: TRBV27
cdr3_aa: CASSRTDLQETQYF

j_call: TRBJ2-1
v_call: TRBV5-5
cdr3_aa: CASSHILDSYNEQFF

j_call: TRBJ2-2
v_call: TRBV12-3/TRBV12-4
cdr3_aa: CASNGIRRRAGELFF

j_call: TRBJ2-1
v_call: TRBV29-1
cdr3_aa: CSSRSRGRGEQFF

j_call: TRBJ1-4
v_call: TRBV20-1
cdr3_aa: CSARDLKDNEKLFF

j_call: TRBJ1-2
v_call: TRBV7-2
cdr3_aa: CASSLEGPAGYTF

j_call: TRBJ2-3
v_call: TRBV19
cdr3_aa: CASSIVPGEDTQYF

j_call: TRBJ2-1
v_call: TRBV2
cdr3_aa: CASSRSVFGRNNEQFF

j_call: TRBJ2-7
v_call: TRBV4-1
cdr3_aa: CASSQDRGLTYEQYF

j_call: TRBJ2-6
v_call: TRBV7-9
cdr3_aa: CASWGLAGANVLTF

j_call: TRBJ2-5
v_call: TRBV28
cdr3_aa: CASSLEGHSETQYF

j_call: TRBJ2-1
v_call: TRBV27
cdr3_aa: CASSLASGPSYNEQFF

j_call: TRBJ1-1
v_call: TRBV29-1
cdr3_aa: CSVGTELGTEAFF

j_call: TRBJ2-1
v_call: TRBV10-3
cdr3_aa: CAISDLAGGGNEQFF

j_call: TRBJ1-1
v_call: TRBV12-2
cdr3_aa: CASRLRCSRVCDTEAFF

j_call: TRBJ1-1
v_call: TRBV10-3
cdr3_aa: CAISDPWAEAFF

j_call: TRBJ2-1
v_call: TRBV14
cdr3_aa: CASSPDPVAEQFF

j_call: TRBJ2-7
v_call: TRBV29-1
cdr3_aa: CSVDLTSGSSYEQYF

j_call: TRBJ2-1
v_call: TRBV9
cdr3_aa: CASGPTGYQFF

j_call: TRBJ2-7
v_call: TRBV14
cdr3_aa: CASRGGDYEQYF

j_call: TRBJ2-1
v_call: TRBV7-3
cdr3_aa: CASSLSAGGSNEQFF

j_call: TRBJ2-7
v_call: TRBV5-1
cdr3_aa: CASSLEGQAFTYEQYF

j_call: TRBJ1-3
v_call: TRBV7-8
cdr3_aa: CASSITGTPRSGNTIYF

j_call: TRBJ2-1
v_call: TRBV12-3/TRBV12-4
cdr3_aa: CASSTTPYNEQFF

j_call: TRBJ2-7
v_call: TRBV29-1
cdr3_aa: CSVAAGGDYEQYF

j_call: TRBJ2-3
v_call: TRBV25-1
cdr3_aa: CASSELAGHTDTQYF